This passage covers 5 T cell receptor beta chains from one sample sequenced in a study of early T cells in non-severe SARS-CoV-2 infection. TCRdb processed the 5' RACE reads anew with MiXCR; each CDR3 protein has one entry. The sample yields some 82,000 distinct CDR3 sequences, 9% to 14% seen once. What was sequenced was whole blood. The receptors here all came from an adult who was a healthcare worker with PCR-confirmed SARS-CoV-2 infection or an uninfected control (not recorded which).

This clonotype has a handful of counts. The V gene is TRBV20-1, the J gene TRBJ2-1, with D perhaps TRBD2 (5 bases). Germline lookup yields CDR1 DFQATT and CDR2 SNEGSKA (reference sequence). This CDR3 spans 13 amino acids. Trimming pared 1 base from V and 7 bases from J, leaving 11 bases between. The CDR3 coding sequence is TGCAGTGCTAGAGTCCCCAGGACTAATGAGCAGTTCTTC. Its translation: CSARVPRTNEQFF.

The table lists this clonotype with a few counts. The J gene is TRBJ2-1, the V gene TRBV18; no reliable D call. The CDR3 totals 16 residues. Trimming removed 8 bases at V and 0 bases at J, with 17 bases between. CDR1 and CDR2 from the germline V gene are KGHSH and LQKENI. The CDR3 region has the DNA TGTGCCAGCCACACTTTCGGGCCCCGCTCCTACAATGAGCAGTTCTTC. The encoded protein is CASHTFGPRSYNEQFF.

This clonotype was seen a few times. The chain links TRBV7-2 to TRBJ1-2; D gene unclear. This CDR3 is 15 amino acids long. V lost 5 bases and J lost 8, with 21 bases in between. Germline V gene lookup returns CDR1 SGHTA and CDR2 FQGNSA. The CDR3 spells CASSPARNLLRGYTF. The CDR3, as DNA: TGTGCCAGCAGCCCGGCGCGGAACCTCTTGAGGGGCTACACCTTC.

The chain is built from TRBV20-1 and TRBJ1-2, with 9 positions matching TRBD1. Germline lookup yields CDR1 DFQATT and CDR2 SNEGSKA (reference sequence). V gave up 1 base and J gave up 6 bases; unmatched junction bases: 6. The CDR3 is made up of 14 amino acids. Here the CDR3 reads CSARVPGQGDGYTF. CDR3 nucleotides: TGCAGTGCTAGAGTCCCGGGACAGGGAGATGGCTACACCTTC.

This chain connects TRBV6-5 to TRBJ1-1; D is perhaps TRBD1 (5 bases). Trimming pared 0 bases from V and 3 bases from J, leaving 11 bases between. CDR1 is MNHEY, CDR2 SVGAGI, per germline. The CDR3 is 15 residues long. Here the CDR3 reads CASSYSIAGYTEAFF. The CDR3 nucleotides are TGTGCCAGCAGTTACTCTATAGCAGGGTACACTGAAGCTTTCTTT.